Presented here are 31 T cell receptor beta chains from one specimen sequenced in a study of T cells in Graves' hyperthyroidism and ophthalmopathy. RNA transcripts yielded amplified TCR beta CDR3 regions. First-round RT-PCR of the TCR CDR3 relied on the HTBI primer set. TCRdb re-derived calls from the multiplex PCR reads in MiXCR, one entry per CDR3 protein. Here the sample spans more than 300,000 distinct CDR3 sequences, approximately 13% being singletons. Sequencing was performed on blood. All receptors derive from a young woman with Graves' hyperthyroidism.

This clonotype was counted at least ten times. The CDR3 is CASSLEGGRDQPQHF. The CDR3 DNA sequence: TGTGCCAGCAGCTTAGAGGGGGGACGGGATCAGCCCCAGCATTTT. The V and J genes are TRBV11-2 and TRBJ1-5; D perhaps matches TRBD1 (5 bases). The length of the CDR3 is 15 residues. CDR1 is SGHAT, CDR2 FQNNGV, per germline. The V end was cut by 0 bases, the J end by 5 bases, with 11 bases between.

CDR3 bases: TGCAGCGGCCGACAGGGAACCTACAATGAGCAGTTCTTC. Translating it yields CSGRQGTYNEQFF. This chain links TRBV29-1 with TRBJ2-1, with 7 positions matching TRBD1. In germline, CDR1 is SQVTM, CDR2 ANQGSEA. V shed 7 bases and J 2 bases; nucleotides not matched to a gene: 5. The CDR3 length is 13 residues.

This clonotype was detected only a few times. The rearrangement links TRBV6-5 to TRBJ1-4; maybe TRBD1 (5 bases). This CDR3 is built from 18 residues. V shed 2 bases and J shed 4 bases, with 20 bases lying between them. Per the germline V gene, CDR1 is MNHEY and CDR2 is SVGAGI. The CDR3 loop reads CASSYTLWGGEGNEKLFF. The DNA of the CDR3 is TGTGCCAGCAGTTACACACTCTGGGGGGGGGAGGGTAATGAAAAACTGTTTTTT.

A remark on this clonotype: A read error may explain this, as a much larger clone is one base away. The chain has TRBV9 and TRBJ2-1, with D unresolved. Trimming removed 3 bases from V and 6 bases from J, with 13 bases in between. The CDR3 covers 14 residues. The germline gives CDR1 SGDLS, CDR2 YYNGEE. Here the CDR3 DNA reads TGTGCCAGCAGCGCAGCCGGCTCGCTCAATGAGCAGTTCTTC. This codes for CASSAAGSLNEQFF. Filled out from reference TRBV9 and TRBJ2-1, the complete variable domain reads DSGVTQTPKHLITATGQRVTLRCSPRSGDLSVYWYQQSLDQGLQFLIQYYNGEERAKGNILERFSAQQFPDLHSELNLSSLELGDSALYFCASSAAGSLNEQFFGPGTRLTVL.

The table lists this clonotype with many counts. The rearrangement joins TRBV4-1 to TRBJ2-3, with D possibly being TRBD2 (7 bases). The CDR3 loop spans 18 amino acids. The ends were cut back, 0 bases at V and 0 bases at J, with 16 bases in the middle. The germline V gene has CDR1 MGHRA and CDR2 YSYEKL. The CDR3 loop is CASSQDRGGALSTDTQYF. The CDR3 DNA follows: TGCGCCAGCAGCCAAGATCGAGGGGGGGCCTTGAGCACAGATACGCAGTATTTT.

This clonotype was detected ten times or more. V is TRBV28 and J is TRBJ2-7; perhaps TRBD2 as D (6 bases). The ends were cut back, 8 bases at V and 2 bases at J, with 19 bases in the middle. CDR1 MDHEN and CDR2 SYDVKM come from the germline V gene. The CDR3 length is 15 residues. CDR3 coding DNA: TGTGCCAGCTCCACAGGAGGAGGGCGTCCCTACGAGCAGTACTTC. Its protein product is CASSTGGGRPYEQYF.

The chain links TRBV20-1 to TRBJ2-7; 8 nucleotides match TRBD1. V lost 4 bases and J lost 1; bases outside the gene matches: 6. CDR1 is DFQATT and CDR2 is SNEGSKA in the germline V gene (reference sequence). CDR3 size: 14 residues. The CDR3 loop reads CSAIPGDRSYEQYF. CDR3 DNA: TGCAGTGCTATCCCGGGGGACAGGTCCTACGAGCAGTACTTC.

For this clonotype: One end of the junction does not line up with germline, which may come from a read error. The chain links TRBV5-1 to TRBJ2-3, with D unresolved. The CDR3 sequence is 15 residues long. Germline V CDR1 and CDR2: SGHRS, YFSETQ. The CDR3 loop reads CASSLTASSKDTQYF. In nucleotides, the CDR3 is TGCGCCAGCAGTCTGACGGCGTCCAGCAAAGATACGCAGTATTTT.

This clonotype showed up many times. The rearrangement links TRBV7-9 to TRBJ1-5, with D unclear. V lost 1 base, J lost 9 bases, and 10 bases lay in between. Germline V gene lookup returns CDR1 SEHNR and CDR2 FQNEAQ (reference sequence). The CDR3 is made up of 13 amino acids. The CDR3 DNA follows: TGTGCCAGCAGCTTAGGACTGCCCGGGCCCCAGCATTTT. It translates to CASSLGLPGPQHF.

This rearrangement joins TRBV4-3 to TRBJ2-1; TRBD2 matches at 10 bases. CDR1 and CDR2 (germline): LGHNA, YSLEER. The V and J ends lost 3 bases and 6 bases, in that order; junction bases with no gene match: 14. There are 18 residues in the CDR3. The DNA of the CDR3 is TGCGCCAGCAGCCAGTACCCCGGGACTAGCGATCGAAGCAATGAGCAGTTCTTC. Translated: CASSQYPGTSDRSNEQFF.

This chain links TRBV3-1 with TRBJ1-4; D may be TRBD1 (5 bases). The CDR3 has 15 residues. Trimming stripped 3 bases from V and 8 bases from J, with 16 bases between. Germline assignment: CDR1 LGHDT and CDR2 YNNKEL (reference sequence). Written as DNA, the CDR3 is TGTGCCAGCAGCCAGGGACTCCAACGGGCGGAAAAACTGTTTTTT. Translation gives CASSQGLQRAEKLFF.

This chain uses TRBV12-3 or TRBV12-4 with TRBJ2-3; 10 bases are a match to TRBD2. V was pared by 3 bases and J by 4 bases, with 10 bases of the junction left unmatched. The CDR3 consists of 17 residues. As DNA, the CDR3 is TGTGCCAGCAGTTTCGGACTAGCGGCCAAACGGGCAGATACGCAGTATTTT. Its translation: CASSFGLAAKRADTQYF.

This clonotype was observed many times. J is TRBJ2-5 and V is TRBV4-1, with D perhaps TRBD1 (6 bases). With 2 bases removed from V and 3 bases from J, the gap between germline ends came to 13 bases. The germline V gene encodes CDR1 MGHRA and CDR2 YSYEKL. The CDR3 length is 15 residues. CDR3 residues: CASSQTLTGKETQYF. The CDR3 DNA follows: TGCGCCAGCAGCCAAACATTGACAGGCAAAGAGACCCAGTACTTC.

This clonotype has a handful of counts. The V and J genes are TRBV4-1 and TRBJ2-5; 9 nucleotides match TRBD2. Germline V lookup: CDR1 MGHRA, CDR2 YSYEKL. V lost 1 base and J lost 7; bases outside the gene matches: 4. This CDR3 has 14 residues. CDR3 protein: CASSQAGTSRTQYF. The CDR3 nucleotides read TGCGCCAGCAGCCAAGCCGGGACTAGCAGGACCCAGTACTTC.

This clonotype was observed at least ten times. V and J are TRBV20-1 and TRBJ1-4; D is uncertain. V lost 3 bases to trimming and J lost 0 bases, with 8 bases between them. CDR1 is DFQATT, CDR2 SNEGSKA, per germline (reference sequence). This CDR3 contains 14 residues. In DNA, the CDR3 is TGCAGTGCTAGTGAGTCGGCAACTAATGAAAAACTGTTTTTT. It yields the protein CSASESATNEKLFF.

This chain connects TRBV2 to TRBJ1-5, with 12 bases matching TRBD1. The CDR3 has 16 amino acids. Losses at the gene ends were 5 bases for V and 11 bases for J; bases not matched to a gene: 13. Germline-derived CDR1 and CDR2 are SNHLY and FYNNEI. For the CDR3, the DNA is TGTGCCAGCAGTAGGGGACAGGGGGCACCCCTTGTGGCCCAGCATTTT. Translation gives CASSRGQGAPLVAQHF. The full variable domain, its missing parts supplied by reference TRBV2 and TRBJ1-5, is EPEVTQTPSHQVTQMGQEVILRCVPISNHLYFYWYRQILGQKVEFLVSFYNNEISEKSEIFDDQFSVERPDGSNFTLKIRSTKLEDSAMYFCASSRGQGAPLVAQHFGDGTRLSIL.

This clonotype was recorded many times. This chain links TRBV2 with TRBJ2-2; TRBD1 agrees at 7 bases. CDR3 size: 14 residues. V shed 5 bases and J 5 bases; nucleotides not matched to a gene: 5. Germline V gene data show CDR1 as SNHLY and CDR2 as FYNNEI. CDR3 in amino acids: CASSRQGGTGELFF. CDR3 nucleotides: TGTGCCAGCAGTAGACAGGGCGGGACCGGGGAGCTGTTTTTT.

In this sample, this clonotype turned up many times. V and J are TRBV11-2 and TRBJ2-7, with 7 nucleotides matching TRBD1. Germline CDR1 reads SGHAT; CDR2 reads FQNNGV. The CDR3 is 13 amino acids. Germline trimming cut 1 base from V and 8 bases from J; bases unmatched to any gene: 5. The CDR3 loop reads CASSLVGQYQQYF. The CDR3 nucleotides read TGTGCCAGCAGCTTAGTGGGACAGTATCAGCAGTACTTC.

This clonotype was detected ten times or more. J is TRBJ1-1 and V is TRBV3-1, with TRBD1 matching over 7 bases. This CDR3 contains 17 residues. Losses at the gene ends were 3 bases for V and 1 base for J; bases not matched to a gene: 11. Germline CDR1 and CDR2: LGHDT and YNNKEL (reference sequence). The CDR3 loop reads CASSQGPLQGTNTEAFF. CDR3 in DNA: TGTGCCAGCAGCCAGGGTCCACTACAGGGGACGAACACTGAAGCTTTCTTT.

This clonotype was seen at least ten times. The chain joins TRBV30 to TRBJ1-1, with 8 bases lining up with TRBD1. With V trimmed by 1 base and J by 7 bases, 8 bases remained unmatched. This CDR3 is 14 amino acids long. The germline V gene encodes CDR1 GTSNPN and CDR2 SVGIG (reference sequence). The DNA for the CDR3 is TGTGCCTGGAGTGGGACAGGGTGGGGCATTGAAGCTTTCTTT. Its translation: CAWSGTGWGIEAFF.

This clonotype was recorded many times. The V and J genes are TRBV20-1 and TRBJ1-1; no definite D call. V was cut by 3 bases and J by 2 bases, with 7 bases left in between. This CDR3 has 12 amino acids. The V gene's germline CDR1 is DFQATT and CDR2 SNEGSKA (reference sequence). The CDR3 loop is CSARRSNTEAFF. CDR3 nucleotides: TGCAGTGCTAGGAGGTCCAACACTGAAGCTTTCTTT.

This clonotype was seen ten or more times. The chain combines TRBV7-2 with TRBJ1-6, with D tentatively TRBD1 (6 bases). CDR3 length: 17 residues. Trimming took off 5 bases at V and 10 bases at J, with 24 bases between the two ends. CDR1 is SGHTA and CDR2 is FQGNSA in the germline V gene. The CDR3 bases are TGTGCCAGCAGCCCCCGAGGTGGGGGGCTAATCCCGTCACCCCTCCACTTT. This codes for CASSPRGGGLIPSPLHF.

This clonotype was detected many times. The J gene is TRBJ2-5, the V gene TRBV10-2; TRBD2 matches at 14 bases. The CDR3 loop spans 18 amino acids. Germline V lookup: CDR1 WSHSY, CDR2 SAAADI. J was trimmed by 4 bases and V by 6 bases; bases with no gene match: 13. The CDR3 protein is CASSPGLAGGIGGETQYF. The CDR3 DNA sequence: TGCGCCAGCAGCCCAGGACTAGCGGGGGGTATTGGGGGAGAGACCCAGTACTTC.

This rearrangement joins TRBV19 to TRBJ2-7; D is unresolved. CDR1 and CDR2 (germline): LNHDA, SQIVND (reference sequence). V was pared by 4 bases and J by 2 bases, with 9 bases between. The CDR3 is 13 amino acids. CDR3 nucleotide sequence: TGTGCCAGTAGTAGGTCATCCCCCTACGAGCAGTACTTC. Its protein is CASSRSSPYEQYF.

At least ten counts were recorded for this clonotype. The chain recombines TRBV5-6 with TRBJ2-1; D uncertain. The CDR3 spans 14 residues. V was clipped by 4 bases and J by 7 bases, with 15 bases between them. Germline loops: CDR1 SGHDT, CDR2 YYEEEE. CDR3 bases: TGTGCCAGCAGCCCGAATCGATTCGGGAATGAGCAGTTCTTC. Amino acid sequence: CASSPNRFGNEQFF.

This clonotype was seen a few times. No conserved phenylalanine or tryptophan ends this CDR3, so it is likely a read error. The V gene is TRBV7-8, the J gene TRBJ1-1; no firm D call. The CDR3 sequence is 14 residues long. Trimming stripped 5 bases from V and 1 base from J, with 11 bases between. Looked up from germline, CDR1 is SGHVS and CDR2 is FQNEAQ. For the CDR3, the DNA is TGTGCCAGCAGCAGAAGAGGCGGGAACACTGAAGCTTTCCTT. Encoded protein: CASSRRGGNTEAFL.

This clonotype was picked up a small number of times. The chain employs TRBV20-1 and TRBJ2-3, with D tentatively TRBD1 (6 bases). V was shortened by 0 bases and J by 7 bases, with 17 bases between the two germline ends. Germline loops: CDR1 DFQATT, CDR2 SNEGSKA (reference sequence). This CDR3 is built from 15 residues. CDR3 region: CSARDGTWVRYTQYF. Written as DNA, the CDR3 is TGCAGTGCTAGAGACGGGACATGGGTTAGGTATACGCAGTATTTT.

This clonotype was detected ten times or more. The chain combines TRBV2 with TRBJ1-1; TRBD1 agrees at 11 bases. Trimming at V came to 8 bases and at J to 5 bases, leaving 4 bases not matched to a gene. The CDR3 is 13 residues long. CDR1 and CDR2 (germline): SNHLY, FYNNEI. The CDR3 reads CASGGTGGTEAFF. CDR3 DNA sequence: TGTGCCAGCGGGGGGACAGGGGGTACTGAAGCTTTCTTT.

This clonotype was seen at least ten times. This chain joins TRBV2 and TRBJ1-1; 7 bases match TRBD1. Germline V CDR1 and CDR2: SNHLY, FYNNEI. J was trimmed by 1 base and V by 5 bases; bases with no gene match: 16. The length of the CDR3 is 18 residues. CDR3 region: CASSTPGTARLSNTEAFF. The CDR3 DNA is TGTGCCAGCAGTACCCCCGGGACAGCCCGACTGTCGAACACTGAAGCTTTCTTT.

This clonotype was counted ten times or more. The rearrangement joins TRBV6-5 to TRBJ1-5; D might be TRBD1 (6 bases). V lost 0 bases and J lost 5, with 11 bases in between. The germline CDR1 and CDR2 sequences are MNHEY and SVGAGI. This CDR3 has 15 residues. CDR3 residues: CASSYSSGAHQPQHF. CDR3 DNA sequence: TGTGCCAGCAGTTACTCGTCAGGGGCCCATCAGCCCCAGCATTTT.

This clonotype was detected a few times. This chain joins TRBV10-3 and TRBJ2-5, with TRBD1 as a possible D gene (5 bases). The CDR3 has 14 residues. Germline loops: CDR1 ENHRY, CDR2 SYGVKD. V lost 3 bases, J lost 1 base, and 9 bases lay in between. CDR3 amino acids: CAISDTGAQETQYF. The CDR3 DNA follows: TGTGCCATCAGTGACACAGGTGCCCAAGAGACCCAGTACTTC.